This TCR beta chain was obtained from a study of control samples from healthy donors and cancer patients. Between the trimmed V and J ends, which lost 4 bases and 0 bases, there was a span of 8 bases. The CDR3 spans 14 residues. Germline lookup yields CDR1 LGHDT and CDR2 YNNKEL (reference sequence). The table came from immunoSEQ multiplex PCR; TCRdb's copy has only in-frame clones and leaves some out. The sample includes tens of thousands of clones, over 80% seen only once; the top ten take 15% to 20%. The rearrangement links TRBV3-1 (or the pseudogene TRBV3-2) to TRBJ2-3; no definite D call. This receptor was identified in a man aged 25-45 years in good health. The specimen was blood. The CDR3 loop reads CASSPRLSTDTQYF. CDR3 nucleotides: TGTGCCAGCAGCCCCCGACTCAGCACAGATACGCAGTATTTT.